Presented here are 26 T cell receptor beta chains from one specimen sequenced in a study of T cells in Graves' hyperthyroidism and ophthalmopathy. RNA transcripts yielded amplified TCR beta CDR3 regions. A first-round RT-PCR of the TCR CDR3 used the HTBI primer set. TCRdb redid the calling of the multiplex PCR reads with MiXCR, one entry per CDR3 protein. This table holds 300,000 to 400,000 distinct CDR3 sequences, around 13% found once. Sequences were obtained from blood. These TCRs come from a woman aged 30 to 39 with Graves' ophthalmopathy.

In regard to this clonotype: A single base separates this from a much larger clone, so it may be a read error. Since no conserved phenylalanine or tryptophan closes the CDR3, a read error is the likely cause. CDR3 DNA: TGCAGTGCTAGAGACCTAGCGGGACAGGGGCTTCTGAGCAATCAGCCCCAGCATCTT. As protein: CSARDLAGQGLLSNQPQHL. The chain joins TRBV20-1 to TRBJ1-5; TRBD1 matches at 10 bases. CDR1 is DFQATT and CDR2 is SNEGSKA in the germline V gene (reference sequence). The CDR3 has 19 amino acids. V lost 0 bases and J lost 1; bases outside the gene matches: 12.

This clonotype was seen repeatedly, ten times or more. The V call is TRBV6-1, the J call TRBJ2-7, with D maybe TRBD1 (6 bases). The germline gives CDR1 MNHNS, CDR2 SASEGT. CDR3 length: 14 residues. V gave up 7 bases and J gave up 1 base, with 14 bases separating them. CDR3: CASIRTEGSYEQYF. CDR3 in DNA: TGTGCCAGCATCCGGACAGAGGGGTCCTACGAGCAGTACTTC.

The chain employs TRBV27 and TRBJ2-3; D gene ambiguous. Germline V gives CDR1 MNHEY, CDR2 SMNVEV (reference sequence). This CDR3 spans 15 amino acids. V dropped 3 bases and J dropped 0 bases, with 10 bases sitting between them. CDR3 protein: CASSFQVPSTDTQYF. DNA for the CDR3: TGTGCCAGCAGTTTTCAGGTTCCTAGCACAGATACGCAGTATTTT.

This clonotype was found many times. V usage is TRBV7-2 and J usage is TRBJ2-1; D not resolved. CDR1 is SGHTA and CDR2 is FQGNSA in the germline V gene. The CDR3 totals 15 residues. V was pared by 0 bases and J by 2 bases, with 8 bases between. The DNA of the CDR3 is TGTGCCAGCAGCTTAGCAACTGGTACCTACAATGAGCAGTTCTTC. Translating gives CASSLATGTYNEQFF.

This clonotype has ten or more counts. V usage is TRBV3-1 and J usage is TRBJ1-1; 7 bases are shared with TRBD1. J was trimmed by 0 bases and V by 4 bases; bases with no gene match: 11. The germline gives CDR1 LGHDT, CDR2 YNNKEL (reference sequence). The CDR3 is 17 amino acids. The CDR3 DNA sequence: TGTGCCAGCAGCCCGTACAGGGGTCTTTCCATGAACACTGAAGCTTTCTTT. This translates into CASSPYRGLSMNTEAFF.

This clonotype turned up a few times. The conserved closing phenylalanine or tryptophan is absent in this CDR3, likely reflecting a read error. This rearrangement joins TRBV3-1 to TRBJ2-1; D is unresolved. The CDR3 length is 13 residues. Germline V gene lookup returns CDR1 LGHDT and CDR2 YNNKEL (reference sequence). V lost 4 bases to trimming and J lost 4 bases, with 8 bases between them. CDR3 bases: TGTGCCAGCAGCCGTTTCGTTTACAATGAGCAGTTCCTC. This translates into CASSRFVYNEQFL.

This clonotype showed up many times. The rearrangement links TRBV12-5 to TRBJ1-2, with 9 bases that match TRBD1. The V gene's germline CDR1 is LGHNT and CDR2 FRNRAP. V lost 4 bases to trimming and J lost 1 base; unmatched junction nucleotides: 1. This CDR3 region has 14 residues. CDR3 in amino acids: CASGWDRDNYGYTF. CDR3 nucleotide sequence: TGTGCTAGTGGTTGGGACAGGGATAACTATGGCTACACCTTC.

This clonotype was detected only a few times. The chain couples TRBV14 to TRBJ2-1; tentative D call: TRBD2 (5 bases). Trimming took 4 bases from V and 6 from J, leaving 10 bases between them. The CDR3 extends over 13 amino acids. Germline values: CDR1 SGHDN, CDR2 FVKESK. The CDR3 region has the DNA TGTGCCAGCAGCCCCGGGCGGGCCAATGAGCAGTTCTTC. Its translation: CASSPGRANEQFF.

This clonotype occurred many times. The chain uses TRBV20-1 and TRBJ1-1; D may be TRBD1 (5 bases). CDR3 length: 17 residues. Trimming cost V 4 bases and J 1 base, with 22 bases left between them. Germline V gene data show CDR1 as DFQATT and CDR2 as SNEGSKA (reference sequence). The CDR3 loop is CSATSGGQGVWNTEAFF. The CDR3 nucleotides are TGCAGTGCTACCTCGGGAGGCCAGGGTGTGTGGAACACTGAAGCTTTCTTT.

This clonotype came up many times. The V and J genes are TRBV2 and TRBJ2-6, with D perhaps matching TRBD1 (7 bases). The CDR3 contains 18 residues. Germline values: CDR1 SNHLY, CDR2 FYNNEI. V lost 4 bases to trimming and J lost 3 bases, with 19 bases between them. The DNA of the CDR3 is TGTGCCAGCAGTGGAAGACAGGGAGGCTTTAGTGGGGCCAACGTCCTGACTTTC. As protein: CASSGRQGGFSGANVLTF. Combining the CDR3 with reference TRBV2 and TRBJ2-6 gives the whole variable domain EPEVTQTPSHQVTQMGQEVILRCVPISNHLYFYWYRQILGQKVEFLVSFYNNEISEKSEIFDDQFSVERPDGSNFTLKIRSTKLEDSAMYFCASSGRQGGFSGANVLTFGAGSRLTVL.

The chain uses TRBV6-1 and TRBJ2-5, with 9 bases lining up with TRBD1. V was clipped by 5 bases and J by 3 bases; unmatched bases: 16. The germline V gene encodes CDR1 MNHNS and CDR2 SASEGT. The CDR3 is 18 amino acids. The CDR3 reads CASSSPFGSGQGKETQYF. The CDR3 DNA sequence: TGTGCCAGCAGTTCCCCTTTTGGTTCCGGACAGGGGAAAGAGACCCAGTACTTC.

This clonotype was recorded many times. The V call is TRBV2, the J call TRBJ2-1, with D unclear. Germline V gene lookup returns CDR1 SNHLY and CDR2 FYNNEI. The CDR3 extends over 11 amino acids. Trimming took 4 bases from V and 8 from J, leaving 6 bases between them. The CDR3 spells CASSGSHEQFF. CDR3 nucleotide sequence: TGTGCCAGCAGTGGGTCCCATGAGCAGTTCTTC.

The chain recombines TRBV7-9 with TRBJ1-6, with D tentatively TRBD1 (5 bases). Germline CDR1 SEHNR, CDR2 FQNEAQ (reference sequence). V gave up 4 bases and J gave up 0 bases, with 13 bases separating them. CDR3 size: 17 residues. The CDR3 here is CASSSPGRSSYNSPLHF. In DNA form, the CDR3 reads TGTGCCAGCAGCTCACCGGGACGGAGCTCCTATAATTCACCCCTCCACTTT.

CDR3 DNA: TGTGCCAGCAGTGAAGGCCCCCCGGACAGGGGGGTTCGCACAGATACGCAGTATTTT. Its protein product is CASSEGPPDRGVRTDTQYF. The genes are TRBV6-1 and TRBJ2-3, with 10 bases matching TRBD1. The V and J ends lost 1 base and 1 base, in that order; junction bases with no gene match: 11. This CDR3 contains 19 residues. CDR1 and CDR2 (germline): MNHNS, SASEGT.

This clonotype was seen at least ten times. The rearrangement joins TRBV15 to TRBJ1-3; D not resolved. The CDR3 is 15 residues long. V shed 0 bases and J shed 4 bases, with 10 bases lying between them. CDR1 is LNHNV, CDR2 YYDKDF, per germline (reference sequence). The CDR3 DNA sequence: TGTGCCACCAGCAGAGATCGAGGGCGCGGAAACACCATATATTTT. It specifies CATSRDRGRGNTIYF.

This clonotype was detected many times. The J gene is TRBJ1-2, the V gene TRBV6-1, with D hard to call. CDR1 MNHNS and CDR2 SASEGT come from the germline V gene. The CDR3 spans 11 residues. Trimming removed 8 bases from V and 4 bases from J, with 8 bases in between. The CDR3 bases are TGTGCCAGCGTGTTAGGCTATGGCTACACCTTC. Protein: CASVLGYGYTF.

In this sample, this clonotype turned up many times. The chain is built from TRBV7-8 and TRBJ1-5, with 10 nucleotides matching TRBD1. Germline V gives CDR1 SGHVS, CDR2 FQNEAQ. The CDR3 totals 17 residues. The V segment lost 5 bases and the J segment 4 bases; nucleotides outside the gene matches: 11. The CDR3 spells CASSPLSGDRGNQPQHF. The DNA of the CDR3 is TGTGCCAGCAGCCCACTTTCGGGGGACAGGGGAAATCAGCCCCAGCATTTT.

This clonotype was seen a few times. The chain couples TRBV5-1 to TRBJ2-2; D gene uncertain. The CDR3 is 13 amino acids. V was cut by 3 bases and J by 6 bases, with 9 bases left in between. Germline V gene lookup returns CDR1 SGHRS and CDR2 YFSETQ. For the CDR3, the DNA is TGCGCCAGCAGCTGGCGAGTTGCCGGGGAGCTGTTTTTT. Translated, it gives CASSWRVAGELFF.

This clonotype was picked up many times. The rearrangement uses TRBV30 and TRBJ2-5; D is ambiguous. Trimming stripped 0 bases from V and 3 bases from J, with 11 bases between. There are 14 residues in the CDR3. CDR1 and CDR2 (germline): GTSNPN, SVGIG (reference sequence). The CDR3 region has the DNA TGTGCCTGGAGTGTACTTCCTTCCAAAGAGACCCAGTACTTC. Encoded protein: CAWSVLPSKETQYF.

There are many counts of this clonotype. CDR3 amino acids: CASIGQLSFF. CDR3 in DNA: TGTGCCAGCATCGGGCAGCTTTCCTTCTTT. The gene calls are TRBV2 and TRBJ1-1; D gene uncertain. CDR1 SNHLY and CDR2 FYNNEI come from the germline V gene. The CDR3 length is 10 residues. V was shortened by 7 bases and J by 14 bases, with 14 bases between the two germline ends.

This clonotype was found a few times. Being one base from a much bigger clone, this may be a read error. CDR3 DNA sequence: TGTGCCTGGACCCCTAGGTTTAGTGGATACGACCCTTTGGCCTACTACAATGAGCAGTTCTTC. Its protein is CAWTPRFSGYDPLAYYNEQFF. The chain uses TRBV30 and TRBJ2-1; D remains unclear. The CDR3 totals 21 residues. The germline V gene has CDR1 GTSNPN and CDR2 SVGIG (reference sequence). V was shortened by 4 bases and J by 3 bases, with 34 bases between the two germline ends. The complete variable domain, with remaining parts taken from reference TRBV30 and TRBJ2-1, reads SQTIHQWPATLVQPVGSPLSLECTVEGTSNPNLYWYRQAAGRGLQLLFYSVGIGQISSEVPQNLSASRPQDRQFILSSKKLLLSDSGFYLCAWTPRFSGYDPLAYYNEQFFGPGTRLTVL.

This clonotype was observed a handful of times. J is TRBJ2-7 and V is TRBV4-2, with D possibly TRBD2 on 7 matching bases. Trimming removed 5 bases at V and 5 bases at J, with 13 bases between. Germline-derived CDR1 and CDR2 are LGHNA and YNFKEQ. The CDR3 runs 13 residues. The CDR3: CASSVWGGNEQYF. CDR3 DNA sequence: TGTGCCAGCAGCGTCTGGGGGGGCAACGAGCAGTACTTC.

The count of this clonotype is one. V is TRBV24-1 and J is TRBJ2-7, with TRBD1 matching 10 bases. The CDR3 totals 16 residues. The J segment lost 1 base and the V segment lost 4 bases, leaving 6 bases of the junction unmatched. CDR1 is KGHDR and CDR2 is SFDVKD in the germline V gene. CDR3 nucleotide sequence: TGTGCCACCAGTGACCCCGGGACAGGGGATTCCTACGAGCAGTACTTC. Amino acids: CATSDPGTGDSYEQYF.

V is TRBV28 and J is TRBJ2-2; tentative D call: TRBD2 (5 bases). V gave up 7 bases and J gave up 7 bases, with 16 bases separating them. The germline V gene encodes CDR1 MDHEN and CDR2 SYDVKM. The CDR3 length is 14 residues. The CDR3 nucleotides read TGTGCCAGCAAAAAAACCCTGGCGGGCGGGGAGCTGTTTTTT. Its translation is CASKKTLAGGELFF.

This clonotype has ten or more counts. The chain employs TRBV7-2 and TRBJ2-1, with 8 bases lining up with TRBD2. The germline V gene encodes CDR1 SGHTA and CDR2 FQGNSA. V lost 1 base, J lost 8 bases, and 10 bases stayed unmatched. CDR3 length equals 16 residues. For the CDR3, the DNA is TGTGCCAGCAGCTTAGTACCGGGGGGGGAGCTCGATGAGCAGTTCTTC. Its protein product is CASSLVPGGELDEQFF. Drawing the rest from reference TRBV7-2 and TRBJ2-1, the complete variable domain is GAGVSQSPSNKVTEKGKDVELRCDPISGHTALYWYRQSLGQGLEFLIYFQGNSAPDKSGLPSDRFSAERTGGSVSTLTIQRTQQEDSAVYLCASSLVPGGELDEQFFGPGTRLTVL.

This clonotype was recorded at least ten times. V gene TRBV20-1 combines with J gene TRBJ1-1; TRBD1 agrees at 12 bases. V was clipped by 5 bases and J by 11 bases; unmatched bases: 33. This CDR3 region has 21 residues. Germline V CDR1 and CDR2: DFQATT, SNEGSKA (reference sequence). This chain's CDR3 is CSALQRNRDRGRLLGERLAFF. As DNA, the CDR3 is TGCAGTGCTCTCCAACGAAACCGGGACAGGGGGCGCTTACTCGGCGAGAGGTTGGCTTTCTTT.